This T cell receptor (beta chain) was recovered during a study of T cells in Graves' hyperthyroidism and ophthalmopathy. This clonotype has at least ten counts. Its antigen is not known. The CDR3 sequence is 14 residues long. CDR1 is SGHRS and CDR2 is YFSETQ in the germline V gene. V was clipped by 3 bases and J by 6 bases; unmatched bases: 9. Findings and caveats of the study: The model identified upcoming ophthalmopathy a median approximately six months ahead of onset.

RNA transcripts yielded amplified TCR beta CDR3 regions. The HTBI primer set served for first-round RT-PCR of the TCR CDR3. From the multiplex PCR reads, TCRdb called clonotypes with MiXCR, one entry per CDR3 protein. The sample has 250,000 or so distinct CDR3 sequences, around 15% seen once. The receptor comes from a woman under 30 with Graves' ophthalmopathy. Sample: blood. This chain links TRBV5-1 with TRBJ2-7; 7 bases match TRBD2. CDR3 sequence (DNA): TGCGCCAGCAGCTCGGACGGAACTAGCGTCGAGCAGTACTTC. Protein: CASSSDGTSVEQYF.